The clone carrying this T cell receptor (beta chain) was found many times. Its specificity is unknown. TCRdb reanalysed the multiplex PCR reads using MiXCR and keeps one entry per CDR3 protein. The profile covers 85,000 to 130,000 distinct CDR3 sequences, with around 30% appearing a single time and under 6% taken by the ten largest. Trimming took off 3 bases at V and 1 base at J, with 9 bases between the two ends. The CDR3 loop spans 15 amino acids. The V gene's germline CDR1 is SEHNR and CDR2 FQNEAQ (reference sequence). Axillary draining lymph nodes of breast cancer patients supplied the node samples. This sample is drawn from a study of breast tumors, draining lymph nodes, adjacent tissues. Findings and limits, study-wide: Data fit most tumor T cells coming from lymph node, expanding in tumor. Tumors had less TCR diversity than lymph nodes, more than nontumor tissue. That most tumor T cells come from lymph nodes remained unproven.

The TCR was taken from a female donor with breast cancer. Some clones in this sample may be carry-over from other donors' samples. Sequenced input: axillary lymph node tissue. J is TRBJ1-4 and V is TRBV7-9; maybe TRBD1 (6 bases). The CDR3 DNA is TGTGCCAGCAGCTTGGACAGAGGAACTAATGAAAAACTGTTTTTT. Amino acids: CASSLDRGTNEKLFF.